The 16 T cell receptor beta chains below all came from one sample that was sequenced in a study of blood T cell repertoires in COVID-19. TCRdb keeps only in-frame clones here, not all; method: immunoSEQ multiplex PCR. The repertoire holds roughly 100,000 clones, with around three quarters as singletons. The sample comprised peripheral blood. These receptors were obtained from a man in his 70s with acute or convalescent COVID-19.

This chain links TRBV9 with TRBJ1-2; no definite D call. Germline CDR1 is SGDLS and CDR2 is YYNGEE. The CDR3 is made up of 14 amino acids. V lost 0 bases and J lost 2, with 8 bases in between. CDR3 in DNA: TGTGCCAGCAGCGTAGGGGCGGGGAACTATGGCTACACCTTC. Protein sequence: CASSVGAGNYGYTF.

CDR3 in amino acids: CASSFGRGSLYGYTF. The CDR3, as DNA: TGTGCCAGCAGCTTCGGCAGGGGTTCCCTCTATGGCTACACCTTC. The chain is built from TRBV7-9 and TRBJ1-2; D is possibly TRBD1 (6 bases). With 3 bases removed from V and 4 bases from J, the gap between germline ends came to 15 bases. Germline V gene sequence: CDR1 SEHNR, CDR2 FQNEAQ (reference sequence). The CDR3 extends over 15 amino acids.

CDR3 DNA: TGTGCCAGCAGCCCAGAGGGACAGACGAATTCACCCCTCCACTTT. Its protein is CASSPEGQTNSPLHF. The V and J genes are TRBV7-9 and TRBJ1-6; 7 nucleotides align to TRBD1. CDR3 length: 15 residues. Losses at the gene ends were 5 bases for V and 7 bases for J; bases not matched to a gene: 8. Germline V gives CDR1 SEHNR, CDR2 FQNEAQ (reference sequence).

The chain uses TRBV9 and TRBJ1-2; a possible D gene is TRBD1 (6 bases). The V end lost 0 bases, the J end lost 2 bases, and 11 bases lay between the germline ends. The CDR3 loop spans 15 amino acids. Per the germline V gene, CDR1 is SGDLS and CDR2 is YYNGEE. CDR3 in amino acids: CASSVDQGLNYGYTF. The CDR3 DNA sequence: TGTGCCAGCAGCGTAGATCAGGGGCTCAACTATGGCTACACCTTC.

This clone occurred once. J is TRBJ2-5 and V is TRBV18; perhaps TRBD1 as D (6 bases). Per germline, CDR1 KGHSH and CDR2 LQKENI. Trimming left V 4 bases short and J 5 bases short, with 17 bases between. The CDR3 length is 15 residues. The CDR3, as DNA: TGTGCCAGCTCACTCCCCCGTCCCCAGGGGGAGACCCAGTACTTC. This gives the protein CASSLPRPQGETQYF.

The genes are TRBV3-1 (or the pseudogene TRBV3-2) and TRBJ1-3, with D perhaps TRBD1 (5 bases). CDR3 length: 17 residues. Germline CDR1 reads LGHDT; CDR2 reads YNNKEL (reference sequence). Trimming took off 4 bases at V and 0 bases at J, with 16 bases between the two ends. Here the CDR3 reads CASSLSSTVLSGNTIYF. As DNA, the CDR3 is TGTGCCAGCAGCCTTTCCTCGACAGTTCTCTCTGGAAACACCATATATTTT.

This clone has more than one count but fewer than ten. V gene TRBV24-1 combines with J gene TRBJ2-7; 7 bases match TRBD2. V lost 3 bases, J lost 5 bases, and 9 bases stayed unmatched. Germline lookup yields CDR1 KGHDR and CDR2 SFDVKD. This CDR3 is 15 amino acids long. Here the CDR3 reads CATSDPGTRGDEQYF. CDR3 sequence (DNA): TGTGCCACCAGTGATCCCGGGACTCGGGGGGACGAGCAGTACTTC.

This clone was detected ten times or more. CDR3 coding DNA: TGTGCCAGCTCACCAGTCGACAGTGCGGCCAACGTCCTGACTTTC. It encodes CASSPVDSAANVLTF. V is TRBV18 and J is TRBJ2-6; D might be TRBD1 (5 bases). V was clipped by 2 bases and J by 6 bases, with 11 bases between them. CDR3 length: 15 residues. The V gene's germline CDR1 is KGHSH and CDR2 LQKENI.

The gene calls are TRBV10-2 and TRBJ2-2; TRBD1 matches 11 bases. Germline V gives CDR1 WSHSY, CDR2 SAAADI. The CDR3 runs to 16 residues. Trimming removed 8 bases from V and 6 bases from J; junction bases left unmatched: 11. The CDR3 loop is CASRGRGQGVPGELFF. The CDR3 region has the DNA TGCGCCAGCCGGGGGAGGGGACAGGGGGTCCCCGGGGAGCTGTTTTTT.

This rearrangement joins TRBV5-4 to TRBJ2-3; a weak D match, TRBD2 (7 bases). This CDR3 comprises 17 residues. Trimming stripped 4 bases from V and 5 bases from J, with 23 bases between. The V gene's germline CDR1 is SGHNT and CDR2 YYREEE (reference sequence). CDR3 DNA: TGTGCCAGCAGCCCACCGGGACGAGGGAGGGGGGAAGATACGCAGTATTTT. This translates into CASSPPGRGRGEDTQYF.

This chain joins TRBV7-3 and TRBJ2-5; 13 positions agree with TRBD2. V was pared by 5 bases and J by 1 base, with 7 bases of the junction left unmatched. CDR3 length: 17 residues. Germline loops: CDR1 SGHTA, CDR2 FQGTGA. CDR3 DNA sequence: TGTGCCAGCAGCCCTGGGACTAGCGGGGCTATCCAAGAGACCCAGTACTTC. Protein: CASSPGTSGAIQETQYF.

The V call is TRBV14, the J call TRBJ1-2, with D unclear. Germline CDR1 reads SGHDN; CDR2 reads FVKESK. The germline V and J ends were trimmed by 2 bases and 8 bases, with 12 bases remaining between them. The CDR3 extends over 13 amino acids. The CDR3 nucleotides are TGTGCCAGCAGCCAAACAGTGTCCGGAGGCTACACCTTC. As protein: CASSQTVSGGYTF.

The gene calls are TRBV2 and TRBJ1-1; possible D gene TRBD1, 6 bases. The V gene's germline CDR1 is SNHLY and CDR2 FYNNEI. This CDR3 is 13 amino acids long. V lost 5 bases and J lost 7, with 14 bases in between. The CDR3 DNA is TGTGCCAGCAGTCCCCGACAGGAAAGTGAAGCTTTCTTT. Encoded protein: CASSPRQESEAFF. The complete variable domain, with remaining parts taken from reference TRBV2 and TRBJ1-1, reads EPEVTQTPSHQVTQMGQEVILRCVPISNHLYFYWYRQILGQKVEFLVSFYNNEISEKSEIFDDQFSVERPDGSNFTLKIRSTKLEDSAMYFCASSPRQESEAFFGQGTRLTVV.

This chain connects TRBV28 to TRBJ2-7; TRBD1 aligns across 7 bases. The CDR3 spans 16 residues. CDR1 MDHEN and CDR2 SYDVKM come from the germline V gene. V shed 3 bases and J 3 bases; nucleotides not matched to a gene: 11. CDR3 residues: CASSFAHGTALYEQYF. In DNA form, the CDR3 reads TGTGCCAGCAGTTTCGCCCACGGGACAGCCCTCTACGAGCAGTACTTC.

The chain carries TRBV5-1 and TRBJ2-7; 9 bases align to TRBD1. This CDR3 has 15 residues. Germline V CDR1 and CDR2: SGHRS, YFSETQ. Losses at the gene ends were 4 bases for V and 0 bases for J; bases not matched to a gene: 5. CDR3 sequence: CASSPTGGHSYEQYV. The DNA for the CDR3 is TGCGCCAGCAGCCCGACAGGGGGACACTCCTACGAGCAGTACGTC.

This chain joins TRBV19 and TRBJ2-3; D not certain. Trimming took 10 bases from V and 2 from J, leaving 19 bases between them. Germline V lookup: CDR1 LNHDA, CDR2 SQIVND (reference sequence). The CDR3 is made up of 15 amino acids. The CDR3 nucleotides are TGTGCCACTTCGAGCGATAGAAGCGCCACAGATACGCAGTATTTT. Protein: CATSSDRSATDTQYF.